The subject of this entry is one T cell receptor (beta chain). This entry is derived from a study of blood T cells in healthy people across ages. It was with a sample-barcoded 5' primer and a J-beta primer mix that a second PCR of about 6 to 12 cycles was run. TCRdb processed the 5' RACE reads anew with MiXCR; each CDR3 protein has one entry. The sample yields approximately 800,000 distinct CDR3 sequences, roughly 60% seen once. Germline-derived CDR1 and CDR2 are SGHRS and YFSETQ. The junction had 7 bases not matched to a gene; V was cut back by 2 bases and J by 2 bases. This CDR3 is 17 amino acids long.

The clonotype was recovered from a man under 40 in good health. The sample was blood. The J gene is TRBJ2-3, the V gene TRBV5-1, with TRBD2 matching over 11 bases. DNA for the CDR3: TGCGCCAGCAGCTTAGTTACTAGCGGGGGACACACAGATACGCAGTATTTT. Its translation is CASSLVTSGGHTDTQYF.